What follows describes a single T cell receptor (beta chain). Its cognate antigen has yet to be identified. Base qualities are not recorded, but no much larger clone differs from it by a single base. This specimen comes from a study of shared T cell receptors in the human thymus (dated by TCRdb to about 2021). Study-level background: The study investigated the way shared, self-reactive T-cell receptor alpha chains are produced in the human thymus.

Reading the germline V gene (reference sequence) gives CDR1 LNHNV and CDR2 YYDKDF. The CDR3 goes from the cysteine to the phenylalanine over 14 residues. Just the 42-base CDR3 DNA is kept, in frame starting at base 1. Trimming costs V 0 bases and J 10 bases, and their ends lie 15 bases apart. The library was prepared using the immunoSEQ multiplex PCR assay. TCRdb re-hosts the immuneACCESS table, in-frame sequences only. Its copies lack some clones; in the studies checked, an unresolved V gene accounts for under half of them, and the cause for the rest is not known. The sample records 700,000 or so clones, 75% to 90% of which are singletons. The ten largest clones represent 0.008% to 0.011% of the sample. This sample also appeared in a second study, on human thymus T cells. According to the second study: In Finland, the donors were immunologically healthy infants who were having open corrective cardiac surgery for congenital heart defects. The thymus tissue came from surgical resects taken out during corrective cardiac surgery. Usage of V and J gene segments appeared to be biased in both the thymic and the peripheral blood repertoires. According to the related research, thymic TCR repertoires were highly overlapping among unrelated individuals. The study characterized TCR alpha and beta repertoires from eight infant thymus samples and a few related peripheral blood samples. The cohort included about 6 male and two female infants, with donor ages spanning 7 to 244 days. Thymocytes were mechanically released from the tissue and were stored as pellets of 10-30 million cells at -70 degrees C. A QIAsymphony instrument was used to extract genomic DNA from frozen cell pellets. Using the immunoSEQ multiplex PCR assay, the TCRB and TCRAD loci were amplified from a standardized quantity of quality-controlled genomic DNA. The amplicons spanned the V(D)J region and were long enough to cover the CDR3 and allow V and J genes to be identified. The amplicons were sequenced on an Illumina platform via the commercial immunoSEQ service. Corrections for primer bias and sequencing errors followed previously described methods, while TCRAD and TCRB definitions were based on the IMGT database. immunoSEQ Analyzer 3.0 and VDJTools were used for repertoire analysis, which covered basic statistics, V/J segment usage, diversity estimates, rarefaction and pairwise overlap. Diversity was estimated using the Chao1, ChaoE, Efron-Thisted, Shannon and inverse Simpson indices, and was also estimated on datasets down-sampled to the size of the smallest sample. Repertoire overlap used strict matching of CDR3 nucleotide sequence, V gene and J gene, with Jaccard-based multidimensional scaling clustering. On average, around 780,000 unique TCRB clonotypes were obtained from thymus samples, compared with approximately 82,000 from blood samples.

The sequence links TRBV15 to TRBJ1-1; a tentative D match to TRBD1 spans 6 bases. Sequencing was done on a sample of thymocytes. The sequence came from a girl under two years old with a congenital heart defect. Donor details come from another sample of the same person, matched by shared clones. The base sequence is TGTGCCACCAGCAGAGATCGATGGGGGCTAGGAGCTTTCTTT. Its translation reads: CATSRDRWGLGAFF.